The 14 T cell receptor beta chains below all came from one sample that was sequenced in a study of identical twins' blood T cells. TCRdb re-called the 5' RACE reads through MiXCR, storing one row per CDR3 protein. The table shows 300,000 to 400,000 distinct CDR3 sequences, with about 28% occurring only once. Sequenced input: PBMCs. The receptors derive from a woman aged 18 to 55 in good health.

J is TRBJ1-5 and V is TRBV4-3; no clear D gene. Trimming took 0 bases from V and 2 from J, leaving 8 bases between them. This CDR3 comprises 15 residues. Germline CDR1 LGHNA, CDR2 YSLEER. CDR3 in amino acids: CASSQDRYGNQPQHF. The CDR3, as DNA: TGCGCCAGCAGCCAAGATAGGTACGGCAATCAGCCCCAGCATTTT.

This clonotype has more than one count but fewer than ten. V and J are TRBV29-1 and TRBJ1-4; the D gene is possibly TRBD1 (5 bases). Germline values: CDR1 SQVTM, CDR2 ANQGSEA. V was shortened by 7 bases and J by 6 bases, with 12 bases between the two germline ends. This CDR3 contains 12 residues. The CDR3 here is CSGGKGDEKLFF. CDR3 in DNA: TGCAGCGGGGGAAAAGGGGATGAAAAACTGTTTTTT.

J is TRBJ2-1 and V is TRBV20-1; TRBD2 agrees at 12 bases. The trim removed 3 bases at V and 7 bases at J, leaving 4 bases unmatched. The V gene's germline CDR1 is DFQATT and CDR2 SNEGSKA (reference sequence). The CDR3 consists of 14 residues. This chain's CDR3 is CSARTSGRQNEQFF. Here the CDR3 DNA reads TGCAGTGCTAGGACTAGCGGGAGACAAAATGAGCAGTTCTTC.

This clonotype was picked up many times. The chain is built from TRBV5-1 and TRBJ2-1, with D perhaps matching TRBD1 (5 bases). This CDR3 is 19 amino acids long. CDR1 SGHRS and CDR2 YFSETQ come from the germline V gene. Trimming stripped 4 bases from V and 0 bases from J, with 23 bases between. Written as DNA, the CDR3 is TGCGCCAGCAGCCCAAATCCTTTAACGACAGTGAGCTCCTACAATGAGCAGTTCTTC. It specifies CASSPNPLTTVSSYNEQFF.

V usage is TRBV20-1 and J usage is TRBJ1-1; D is possibly TRBD1 (5 bases). Germline CDR1 is DFQATT and CDR2 is SNEGSKA (reference sequence). With 6 bases removed from V and 4 bases from J, the gap between germline ends came to 18 bases. The CDR3 sequence is 14 residues long. CDR3 region: CSAPRGDKVTEAFF. The CDR3 DNA follows: TGCAGTGCCCCCCGGGGGGATAAGGTCACTGAAGCTTTCTTT.

This clonotype was counted at least ten times. V and J are TRBV7-7 and TRBJ1-1, with a possible D match to TRBD1 (6 bases). The ends were cut back, 5 bases at V and 5 bases at J, with 12 bases in the middle. Germline-derived CDR1 and CDR2 are SSHAT and FNYEAQ (reference sequence). This CDR3 contains 13 residues. The CDR3 coding sequence is TGTGCCAGCAGCCCAGGGGTGGGTACTGAAGCTTTCTTT. This gives the protein CASSPGVGTEAFF. Using reference TRBV7-7 and TRBJ1-1 for the parts outside the CDR3, the full variable domain is GAGVSQSPRYKVTKRGQDVTLRCDPISSHATLYWYQQALGQGPEFLTYFNYEAQPDKSGLPSDRFSAERPEGSISTLTIQRTEQRDSAMYRCASSPGVGTEAFFGQGTRLTVV.

V and J are TRBV9 and TRBJ2-1, with D possibly TRBD1 on 6 matching bases. V lost 3 bases, J lost 12 bases, and 25 bases lay in between. The CDR3 extends over 16 amino acids. Germline V gene lookup returns CDR1 SGDLS and CDR2 YYNGEE. The CDR3 loop is CASSASRTEALRGQFF. Written as DNA, the CDR3 is TGTGCCAGCAGCGCGAGCAGGACAGAGGCTTTAAGGGGGCAGTTCTTC.

This clonotype occurred a few times. The rearrangement joins TRBV29-1 to TRBJ2-3; 9 bases map to TRBD2. The CDR3 sequence is 12 residues long. V gave up 4 bases and J gave up 6 bases; unmatched junction bases: 2. Germline loops: CDR1 SQVTM, CDR2 ANQGSEA. The CDR3 nucleotides are TGCAGCGTTGTTCTAGCGGGGGATACGCAGTATTTT. Residues: CSVVLAGDTQYF.

This clonotype was counted only a few times. The chain is built from TRBV7-9 and TRBJ1-5; 9 nucleotides align to TRBD1. Trimming removed 2 bases from V and 1 base from J; junction bases left unmatched: 6. Germline CDR1 SEHNR, CDR2 FQNEAQ (reference sequence). The CDR3 contains 17 residues. CDR3 residues: CASSLTGQGKSNQPQHF. CDR3 in DNA: TGTGCCAGCAGCTTAACCGGACAGGGGAAGAGCAATCAGCCCCAGCATTTT.

This clonotype showed up just once. This chain joins TRBV5-1 and TRBJ2-3; 9 positions agree with TRBD2. The CDR3 loop spans 15 amino acids. V shed 4 bases and J 5 bases; nucleotides not matched to a gene: 8. Germline CDR1 is SGHRS and CDR2 is YFSETQ. CDR3 DNA: TGCGCCAGCAGCCGACGGACTAGCGATCAAGATACGCAGTATTTT. Translating gives CASSRRTSDQDTQYF. Supplemented by reference TRBV5-1 and TRBJ2-3, the full variable domain reads KAGVTQTPRYLIKTRGQQVTLSCSPISGHRSVSWYQQTPGQGLQFLFEYFSETQRNKGNFPGRFSGRQFSNSRSEMNVSTLELGDSALYLCASSRRTSDQDTQYFGPGTRLTVL.

The chain links TRBV9 to TRBJ2-1; D not resolved. Trimming removed 0 bases from V and 6 bases from J, with 10 bases in between. This CDR3 comprises 14 residues. CDR1 is SGDLS and CDR2 is YYNGEE in the germline V gene. The CDR3 DNA sequence: TGTGCCAGCAGCGTAGCTGGAACTCTCAATGAGCAGTTCTTC. Residues: CASSVAGTLNEQFF. The entire variable domain, with the rest obtained from reference TRBV9 and TRBJ2-1, is as follows: DSGVTQTPKHLITATGQRVTLRCSPRSGDLSVYWYQQSLDQGLQFLIQYYNGEERAKGNILERFSAQQFPDLHSELNLSSLELGDSALYFCASSVAGTLNEQFFGPGTRLTVL.

In this sample, this clonotype turned up many times. The chain employs TRBV20-1 and TRBJ1-2, with 8 bases that match TRBD1. The CDR3 has 14 residues. Germline CDR1 is DFQATT and CDR2 is SNEGSKA (reference sequence). V lost 5 bases and J lost 4; bases outside the gene matches: 9. CDR3 protein: CSADLDRASYGYTF. CDR3 DNA sequence: TGCAGTGCTGACCTGGACAGGGCCAGCTATGGCTACACCTTC.

With respect to this clonotype: Germline is not matched at one junction end, which may reflect a read error. This chain connects TRBV29-1 to TRBJ2-1; D tentatively fits TRBD1 or TRBD2 (6 bases each). The V gene's germline CDR1 is SQVTM and CDR2 ANQGSEA. The length of the CDR3 is 15 residues. CDR3 in amino acids: CSGEGGPFSYNEQFF. The CDR3 DNA is TGCAGCGGTGAAGGGGGGCCCTTCTCCTACAATGAGCAGTTCTTC.

This clonotype came up a few times. CDR3 sequence reads: CASSLGRGLSTEAFF. The CDR3 bases are TGTGCCAGCAGCTTAGGACGGGGGCTCTCCACTGAAGCTTTCTTT. The J gene is TRBJ1-1, the V gene TRBV7-2, with a possible D match to TRBD1 (6 bases). In germline, CDR1 is SGHTA, CDR2 FQGNSA. Trimming stripped 1 base from V and 4 bases from J, with 13 bases between. There are 15 residues in the CDR3.